The 7 T cell receptor beta chains listed next were all sequenced from one sample in a study of T cells expressing NK-cell markers. TCRdb derives one entry per CDR3 protein from the 5' RACE reads, leaving out DNA. This sample contains 500,000 to 600,000 distinct CDR3 sequences. Sample: blood T cells: a sorted CD56 or NKG2C T cell subset, CD4+ or CD8+ T cells, or bulk PBMC T cells (not recorded which). The receptor set was obtained from a man younger than 35 in good health.

The chain couples TRBV30 to TRBJ2-7; TCRdb indicates TRBD2, and absent DNA this call remains unverified. The germline gives CDR1 GTSNPN, CDR2 SVGIG (reference sequence). The CDR3 runs 16 residues. CDR3 region: CAWSVLAGAFLDEQYF.

The V and J genes are TRBV7-2 and TRBJ2-4; TCRdb proposes TRBD1, but this gene call is untestable without DNA. This CDR3 has 14 residues. Germline-derived CDR1 and CDR2 are SGHTA and FQGNSA. The CDR3 here is CASSQPRTGGLQYF.

This chain links TRBV12-3 or TRBV12-4 with TRBJ1-4. The CDR3 contains 12 residues. CDR3 protein: CASSRWDEKLFF.

The CDR3 reads CASSYSDNGGGAYNEQFF. This rearrangement joins TRBV6-2 or TRBV6-3 to TRBJ2-1; no DNA is available, so the TRBD1 call from TCRdb remains unchecked. From germline, CDR1 is MNHEY and CDR2 SVGEGT. The CDR3 contains 18 residues.

The V call is TRBV20-1, the J call TRBJ2-1; absent DNA, TCRdb's TRBD2 call cannot be checked. The CDR3 sequence is 13 residues long. CDR1 and CDR2 (germline): DFQATT, SNEGSKA (reference sequence). The CDR3 here is CSATGTFKDEQFF.

J is TRBJ2-3 and V is TRBV29-1. The CDR3 contains 13 residues. Germline V gives CDR1 SQVTM, CDR2 ANQGSEA. CDR3 sequence reads: CSVKAESTDTQYF.

J is TRBJ2-1 and V is TRBV29-1; as DNA is missing, the TRBD2 call by TCRdb cannot be tested. The germline V gene encodes CDR1 SQVTM and CDR2 ANQGSEA. The CDR3 loop spans 11 amino acids. The chain's CDR3 is CSAETSGEQFF.